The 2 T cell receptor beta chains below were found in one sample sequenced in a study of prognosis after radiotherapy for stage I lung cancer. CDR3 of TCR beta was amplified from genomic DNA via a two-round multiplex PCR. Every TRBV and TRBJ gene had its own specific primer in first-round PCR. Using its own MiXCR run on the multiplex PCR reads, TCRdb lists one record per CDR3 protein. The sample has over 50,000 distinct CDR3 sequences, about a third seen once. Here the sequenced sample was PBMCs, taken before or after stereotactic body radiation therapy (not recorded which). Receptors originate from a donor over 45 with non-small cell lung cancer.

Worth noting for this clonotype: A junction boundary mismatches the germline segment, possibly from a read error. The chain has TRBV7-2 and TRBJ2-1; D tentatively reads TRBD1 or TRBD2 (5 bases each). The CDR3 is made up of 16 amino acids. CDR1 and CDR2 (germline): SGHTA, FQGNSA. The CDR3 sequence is CASSLVPMGTYNDQFF. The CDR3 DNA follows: TGTGCCAGCAGCTTAGTGCCTATGGGGACCTACAATGATCAGTTCTTC.

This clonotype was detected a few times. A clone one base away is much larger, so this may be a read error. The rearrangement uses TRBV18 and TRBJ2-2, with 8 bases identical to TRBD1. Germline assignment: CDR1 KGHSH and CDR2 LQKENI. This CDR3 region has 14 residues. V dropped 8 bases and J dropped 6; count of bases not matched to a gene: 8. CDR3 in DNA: TGTGCCAGCGACAAGACAGGGGTCCCCGGGGAGCTGTTTTTT. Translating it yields CASDKTGVPGELFF.